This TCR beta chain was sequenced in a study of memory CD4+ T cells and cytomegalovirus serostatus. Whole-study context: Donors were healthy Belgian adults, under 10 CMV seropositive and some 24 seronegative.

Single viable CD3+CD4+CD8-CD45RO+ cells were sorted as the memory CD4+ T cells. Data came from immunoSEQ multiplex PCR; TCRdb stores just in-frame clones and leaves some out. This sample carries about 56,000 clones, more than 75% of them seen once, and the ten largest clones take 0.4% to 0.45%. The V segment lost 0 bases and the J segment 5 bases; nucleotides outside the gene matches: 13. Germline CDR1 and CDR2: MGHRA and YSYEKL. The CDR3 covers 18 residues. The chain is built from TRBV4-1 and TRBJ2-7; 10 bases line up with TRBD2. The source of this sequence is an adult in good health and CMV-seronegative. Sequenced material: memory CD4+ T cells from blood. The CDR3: CASSQDGAGGSIRDEQYF. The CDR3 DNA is TGCGCCAGCAGCCAAGACGGAGCGGGGGGGTCCATTAGAGACGAGCAGTACTTC.